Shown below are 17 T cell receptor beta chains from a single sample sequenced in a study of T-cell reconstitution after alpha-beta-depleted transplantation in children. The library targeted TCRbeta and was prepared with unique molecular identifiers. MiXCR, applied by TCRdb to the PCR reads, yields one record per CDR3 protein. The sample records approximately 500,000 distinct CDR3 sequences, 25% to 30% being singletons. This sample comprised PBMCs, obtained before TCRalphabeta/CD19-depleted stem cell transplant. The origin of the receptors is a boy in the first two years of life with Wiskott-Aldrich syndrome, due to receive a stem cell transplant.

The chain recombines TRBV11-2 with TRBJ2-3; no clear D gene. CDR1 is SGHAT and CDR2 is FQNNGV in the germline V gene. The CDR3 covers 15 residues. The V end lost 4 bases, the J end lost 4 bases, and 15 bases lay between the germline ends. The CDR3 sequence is CASSSPTLGADTQYF. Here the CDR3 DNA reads TGTGCCAGCAGCTCCCCTACCCTAGGTGCAGATACGCAGTATTTT.

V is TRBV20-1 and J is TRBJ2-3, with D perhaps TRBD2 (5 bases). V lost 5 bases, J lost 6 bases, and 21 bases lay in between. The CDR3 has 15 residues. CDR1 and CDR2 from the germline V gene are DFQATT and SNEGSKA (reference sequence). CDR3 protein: CSAEGLNPLPDTQYF. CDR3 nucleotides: TGCAGTGCTGAAGGACTCAACCCCTTACCCGATACGCAGTATTTT.

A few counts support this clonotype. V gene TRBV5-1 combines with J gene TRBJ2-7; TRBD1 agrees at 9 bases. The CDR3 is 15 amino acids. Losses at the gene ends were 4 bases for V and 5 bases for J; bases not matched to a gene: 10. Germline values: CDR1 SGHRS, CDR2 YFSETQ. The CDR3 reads CASSAGRTGVHEQYF. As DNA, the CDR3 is TGCGCCAGCAGCGCGGGTAGGACAGGGGTCCACGAGCAGTACTTC.

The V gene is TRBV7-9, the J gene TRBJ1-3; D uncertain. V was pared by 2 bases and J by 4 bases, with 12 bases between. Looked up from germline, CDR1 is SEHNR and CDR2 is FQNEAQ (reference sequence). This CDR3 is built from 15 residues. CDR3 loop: CASSLLTAEGNTIYF. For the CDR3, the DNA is TGTGCCAGCAGCTTACTTACAGCCGAAGGAAACACCATATATTTT.

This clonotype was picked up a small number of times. The CDR3 bases are TGCGCCAGCAGCCCGGGACTAGCGGGGGAGAGTGGTGAGCAGTTCTTC. The encoded protein is CASSPGLAGESGEQFF. The V gene is TRBV5-1, the J gene TRBJ2-1, with 14 bases identical to TRBD2. The CDR3 runs to 16 residues. Per germline, CDR1 SGHRS and CDR2 YFSETQ. Unmatched junction bases numbered 9, after V lost 4 bases and J lost 9 bases.

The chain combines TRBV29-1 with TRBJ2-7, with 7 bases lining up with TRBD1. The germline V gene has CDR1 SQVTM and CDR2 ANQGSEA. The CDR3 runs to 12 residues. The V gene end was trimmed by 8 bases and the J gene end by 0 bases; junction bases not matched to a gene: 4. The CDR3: CSCGQDSYEQYF. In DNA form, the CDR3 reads TGCAGCTGCGGACAGGACTCCTACGAGCAGTACTTC.

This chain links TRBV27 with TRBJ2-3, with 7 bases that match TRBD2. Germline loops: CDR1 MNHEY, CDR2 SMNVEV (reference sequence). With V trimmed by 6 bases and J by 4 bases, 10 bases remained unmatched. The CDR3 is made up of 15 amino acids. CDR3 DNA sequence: TGTGCCAGCAGCCGCAATAATCGGGGGGCAGATACGCAGTATTTT. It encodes CASSRNNRGADTQYF.

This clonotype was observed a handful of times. Here the CDR3 reads CSVEGTGGYNEQFF. DNA of the CDR3: TGCAGCGTTGAAGGGACAGGGGGGTACAATGAGCAGTTCTTC. The rearrangement links TRBV29-1 to TRBJ2-1; 10 nucleotides line up with TRBD1. From germline, CDR1 is SQVTM and CDR2 ANQGSEA. V lost 1 base and J lost 4; bases outside the gene matches: 1. This CDR3 is built from 14 residues.

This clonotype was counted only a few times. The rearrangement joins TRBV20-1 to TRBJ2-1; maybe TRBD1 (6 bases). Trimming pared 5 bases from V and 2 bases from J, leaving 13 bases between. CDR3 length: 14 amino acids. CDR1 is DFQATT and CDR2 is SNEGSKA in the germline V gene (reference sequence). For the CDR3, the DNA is TGCAGTGCTGGGGGCGGTTCAACCTACAATGAGCAGTTCTTC. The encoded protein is CSAGGGSTYNEQFF.

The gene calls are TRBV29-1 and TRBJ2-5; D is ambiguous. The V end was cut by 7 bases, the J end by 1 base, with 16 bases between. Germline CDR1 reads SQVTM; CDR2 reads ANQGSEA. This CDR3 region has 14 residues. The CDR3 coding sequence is TGCAGCGCCGCACGGGCCCCGTCCCAAGAGACCCAGTACTTC. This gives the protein CSAARAPSQETQYF.

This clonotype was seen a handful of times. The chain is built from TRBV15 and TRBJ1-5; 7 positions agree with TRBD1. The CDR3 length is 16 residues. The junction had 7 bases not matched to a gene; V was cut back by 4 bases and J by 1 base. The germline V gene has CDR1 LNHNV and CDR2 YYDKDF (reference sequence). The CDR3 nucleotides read TGTGCCACCAGCACAGACAGGGTTTCGAGCAATCAGCCCCAGCATTTT. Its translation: CATSTDRVSSNQPQHF.

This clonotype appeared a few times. The CDR3 spells CASSPTKREQFF. DNA for the CDR3: TGTGCCAGCAGCCCCACCAAGCGGGAGCAGTTCTTC. V and J are TRBV7-3 and TRBJ2-1; perhaps TRBD2 as D (5 bases). Per the germline V gene, CDR1 is SGHTA and CDR2 is FQGTGA. This CDR3 has 12 amino acids. Trimming stripped 5 bases from V and 10 bases from J, with 12 bases between.

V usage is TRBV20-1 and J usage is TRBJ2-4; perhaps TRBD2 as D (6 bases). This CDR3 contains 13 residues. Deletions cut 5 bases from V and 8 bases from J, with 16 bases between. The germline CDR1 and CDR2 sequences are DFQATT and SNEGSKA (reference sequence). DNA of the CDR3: TGCAGTGCTGTAAACTGGCCGGGGGACATTCAGTACTTC. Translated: CSAVNWPGDIQYF.

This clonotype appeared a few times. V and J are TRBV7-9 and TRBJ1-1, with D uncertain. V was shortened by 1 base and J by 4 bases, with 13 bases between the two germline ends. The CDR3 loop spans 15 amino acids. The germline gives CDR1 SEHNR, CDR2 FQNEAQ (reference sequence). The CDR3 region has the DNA TGTGCCAGCAGCTTAGGGGTTGGATGGGGCACTGAAGCTTTCTTT. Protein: CASSLGVGWGTEAFF.

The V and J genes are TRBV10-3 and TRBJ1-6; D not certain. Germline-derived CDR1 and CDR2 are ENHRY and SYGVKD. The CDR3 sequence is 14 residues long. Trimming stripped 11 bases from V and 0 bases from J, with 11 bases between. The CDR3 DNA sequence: TGTGCCTCGACACAGAGCTCCTATAATTCACCCCTCCACTTT. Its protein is CASTQSSYNSPLHF.

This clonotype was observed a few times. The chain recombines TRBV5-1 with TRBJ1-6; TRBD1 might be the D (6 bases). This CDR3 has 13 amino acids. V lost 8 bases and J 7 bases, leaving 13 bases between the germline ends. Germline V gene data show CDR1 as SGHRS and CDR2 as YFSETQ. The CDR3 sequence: CASTPRGNSPLHF. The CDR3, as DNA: TGCGCCAGTACCCCCAGGGGAAATTCACCCCTCCACTTT.

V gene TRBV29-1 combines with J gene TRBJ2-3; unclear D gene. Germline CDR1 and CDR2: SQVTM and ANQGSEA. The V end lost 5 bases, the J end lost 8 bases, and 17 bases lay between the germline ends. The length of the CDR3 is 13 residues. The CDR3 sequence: CSVLSEVAGTQYF. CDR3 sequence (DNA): TGCAGCGTTCTATCCGAGGTCGCCGGTACGCAGTATTTT.